This T cell receptor (beta chain) was captured in a study of response to subunit inactivated influenza vaccine. Study findings and constraints: Only a handful of new T cells, the authors suggested, are recruited with each seasonal influenza vaccination.

V shed 1 base and J shed 3 bases, with 10 bases lying between them. CDR1 is MDHEN and CDR2 is SYDVKM in the germline V gene. The CDR3 length is 14 residues. As regards this clonotype: The antigen is not known.

Each CDR3 protein gets one entry after TCRdb re-called the RT-PCR reads with MiXCR. The data show over 300,000 distinct CDR3 sequences, with just over 20% seen just once and roughly 10% held by the top ten. The J gene is TRBJ2-7, the V gene TRBV28; TRBD1 might be the D (5 bases). This material consisted of PBMCs from blood, taken around 22 months after vaccination. The source of this sequence is a man between 50 and 75 years old who received an inactivated influenza vaccine. The CDR3 DNA is TGTGCCAGCAGTTTATTTCAGGGCTTCTACGAGCAGTACTTC. Translating it yields CASSLFQGFYEQYF.